This TCR beta chain was observed in a study of shared clonotypes between healthy human individuals (dated by TCRdb to about 2020). General notes on the study: The cohort included a few men and two women between 18 and 49 years of age. Leukapheresis yielded between about 0.94 and 8.9 billion PBMCs per donor. For each donor, CD4 naive and CD4 memory were each run on three plates, CD8 naive on two plates, and CD8 memory on one plate. To increase sequencing depth and limit assay-specific biases, TCR repertoire library preparation and sequencing were carried out by different laboratories using diverse techniques. The study deeply sequenced blood TCR repertoires of roughly five healthy adults to estimate repertoire size and the extent of clonotype sharing between individuals. Findings and caveats that apply to the study as a whole: Rarefaction of sorted-subset datasets indicated incomplete sequencing despite the large sequencing depth. Based on pairwise subsampling, the degree of clonotype sharing among donors was expected to be affected by sequencing depth. Across a handful of donors, around 5.4% of naive CD4, approximately 3.5% of naive CD8, around 2.5% of memory CD4, and 0.3% to 0.45% of memory CD8 clonotypes were shared. Sampling was restricted to blood, and TCR repertoires in tissues likely differ from the TCR repertoires found in blood. Naive subsets generally had larger estimated clonotype richness than memory subsets. Because the study included only a small number of donors, the genetic and exposure-history diversity represented was limited. Compared with non-shared clonotypes, the clonotypes found in all four sorted-subset donors had higher generation probabilities.

Healthy HIV-negative adults with no recently reported acute infections or vaccinations were included as donors. Every donor was a Caucasian adult residing in Nashville, Tennessee, USA. Magnetic negative selection was used to enrich CD4+ T cells, after which naive cells were positively selected on CD45RA and the negative fraction became the memory subset. Blood was collected by leukapheresis, and PBMCs were isolated by Ficoll-Histopaque density gradient centrifugation and then cryopreserved in liquid nitrogen vapor phase. Analytical flow cytometry was used to check the purity and quantity of every magnetically sorted T cell population. Genomic DNA was isolated from each sorted fraction and quantified by UV absorbance on a Nanodrop 2000c. Points on this clone: Its specific antigen is unknown. Base quality data are lacking; no much larger clone is found one base away.

Trimming at the junction amounts to 10 bases on V and 1 base on J, and the germline ends lie 8 bases apart. Taken from cysteine to phenylalanine, the CDR3 has 11 residues. Only the CDR3 part of the read is kept: 33 bases, read in frame from the first base. Per the germline V gene, SNHLY is the CDR1 and FYNNEI is the CDR2. Using the deep immunoSEQ assay, multiplex PCR amplified TCR CDR3 regions from genomic DNA. Extracted genomic DNA from each cell subset was spread evenly across all wells of several immunoSEQ 96-well plates, with each plate serving as a replicate. Each replicate PCR for sorted subsets received approximately 220 ng genomic DNA, equal to about 29,000 T cell genomes. Purified libraries were measured with a Qubit 3.0 fluorometer, size-checked on a Bioanalyzer 2100, and measured again with the KAPA Library Quantification kit. Every immunoSEQ 96-well plate was sequenced on a separate single-read 150-cycle Illumina NextSeq 550 flow cell. Processing in the source paper ran as follows. Because the immunoSEQ output held only junctional sequences and lacked quality scores, the filtering could not match the filtering applied to full-length reads. To assign V/J genes and CDR3, sequences were annotated against IMGT germline references using PyIR, a Python wrapper for IgBLAST v1.9. Reads were removed for weak V/J assignments (E-value above 1e-6), missing CDR3, stop codons, out-of-frame junctions, or ambiguous translated residues. A V3J clonotype was defined by an identical inferred V gene, J gene, and CDR3 amino acid sequence. The percentage overlap between two repertoires was calculated by dividing the number of shared unique clonotypes by the size of the smaller repertoire. Richness of each repertoire was evaluated using RTK rarefaction, the Chao1 estimator, and Recon v2.1 estimates of unobserved clonotypes. OLGA was used to compute generation probabilities for all TCRbeta clonotypes that the gDNA method yielded from four donors. TCRdb took this table from immuneACCESS and kept in-frame rearrangements with V and J called. Such tables lack part of the clones; where checked against another copy, unresolved V genes explain under half of the gap, and the rest is unexplained. The V and J calls and the clone size are those of that table, but D and trimming were determined from the DNA. In all, the sample holds roughly 2.4 million clones, and 90% to 96% of those were seen once. The ten most abundant clones make up roughly 0.13% of the sample.

The V gene is TRBV2 and the J gene is TRBJ2-7; the D segment cannot be called with confidence. Source material: naive CD4+ T cells sorted from blood. According to the study, the label for this sample's cell subset or site signals: CD45RA+ positively selected. This clonotype was sampled from a man aged 18 to 35 in good health. The CDR3 reads CATKTSYEQYF. The DNA sequence follows: TGTGCCACGAAGACTTCCTACGAGCAGTACTTC.